These 9 T cell receptor beta chains came from one sample sequenced in a study of T cells after yellow fever vaccination. TCRdb ran MiXCR on the 5' RACE reads and lists one entry per CDR3 protein. The sample lists 100,000 to 150,000 distinct CDR3 sequences, nearly 15% occurring once. The starting material was CD8+ T cells sorted from PBMCs, obtained 5 days after the yellow fever booster vaccination. The receptors derive from a man between 18 and 29 years old who received the YFV17D yellow fever vaccine.

This clonotype was picked up a small number of times. CDR3: CASSLRGANTEAFF. CDR3 in DNA: TGCGCCAGCAGCTTGCGGGGGGCTAACACTGAAGCTTTCTTT. The J gene is TRBJ1-1, the V gene TRBV5-1; tentatively, D is TRBD1 (6 bases). V was pared by 1 base and J by 2 bases, with 9 bases between. Germline CDR1 SGHRS, CDR2 YFSETQ. The CDR3 runs 14 residues.

The rearrangement uses TRBV4-2 and TRBJ2-7; 8 nucleotides agree with TRBD2. Trimming removed 0 bases from V and 5 bases from J; junction bases left unmatched: 9. From germline, CDR1 is LGHNA and CDR2 YNFKEQ. The CDR3 has 16 residues. This chain's CDR3 is CASSQDSASGLNEQYF. CDR3 DNA sequence: TGTGCCAGCAGCCAAGATTCGGCTAGCGGGTTGAACGAGCAGTACTTC.

The V gene is TRBV4-1, the J gene TRBJ2-3; D is undetermined. The CDR3 has 14 residues. The V gene lost 2 bases and the J gene lost 0 bases, with 6 bases spanning the gap. Germline V lookup: CDR1 MGHRA, CDR2 YSYEKL. The CDR3, as DNA: TGCGCCAGCAGCCAACCCACTAGCACAGATACGCAGTATTTT. Amino acids: CASSQPTSTDTQYF.

The V gene is TRBV5-6, the J gene TRBJ2-5, with 9 bases fitting TRBD2. Germline CDR1 is SGHDT and CDR2 is YYEEEE. Losses at the gene ends were 2 bases for V and 5 bases for J; bases not matched to a gene: 13. This CDR3 comprises 17 residues. For the CDR3, the DNA is TGTGCCAGCAGCTTATTTCTGCGGGGGGGCCAAAGTGAGACCCAGTACTTC. This sequence encodes CASSLFLRGGQSETQYF.

This clonotype has a count of ten or more. The chain joins TRBV4-1 to TRBJ1-2; 8 bases line up with TRBD1. CDR3 size: 14 residues. Trimming cost V 6 bases and J 2 bases; bases outside gene matches: 5. The germline V gene has CDR1 MGHRA and CDR2 YSYEKL. The chain's CDR3 is CASRVNRGNYGYTF. Here the CDR3 DNA reads TGCGCCAGCAGGGTTAACAGGGGGAACTATGGCTACACCTTC.

This clonotype was observed a handful of times. The chain uses TRBV27 and TRBJ1-5; no clear D. V was clipped by 5 bases and J by 4 bases, with 15 bases between them. The CDR3 has 15 amino acids. Germline V lookup: CDR1 MNHEY, CDR2 SMNVEV (reference sequence). The CDR3 sequence is CASSAMGLTNQPQHF. The CDR3 coding sequence is TGTGCCAGCAGTGCGATGGGTCTTACAAATCAGCCCCAGCATTTT.

This clonotype has just a few counts. This rearrangement joins TRBV7-8 to TRBJ2-3; 11 positions match TRBD2. The V gene's germline CDR1 is SGHVS and CDR2 FQNEAQ. This CDR3 region has 16 residues. With V trimmed by 4 bases and J by 7 bases, 10 bases remained unmatched. The CDR3 sequence is CASSSHPSGGSHTQYF. CDR3 bases: TGTGCCAGCAGCTCACACCCTAGCGGGGGGTCGCATACGCAGTATTTT.

The chain has TRBV14 and TRBJ1-1; unclear D gene. The CDR3 runs 17 residues. Trimming removed 0 bases from V and 3 bases from J, with 17 bases in between. Germline CDR1 reads SGHDN; CDR2 reads FVKESK. The CDR3 loop reads CASSQDWRVRRDTEAFF. The CDR3, as DNA: TGTGCCAGCAGCCAAGATTGGAGAGTACGAAGGGACACTGAAGCTTTCTTT.

The chain couples TRBV4-1 to TRBJ2-5; 11 nucleotides match TRBD2. V dropped 1 base and J dropped 5; count of bases not matched to a gene: 3. CDR3 size: 15 residues. Germline CDR1 is MGHRA and CDR2 is YSYEKL. The CDR3 reads CASSQASGGMETQYF. The CDR3 nucleotides are TGCGCCAGCAGCCAAGCTAGCGGGGGGATGGAGACCCAGTACTTC.